These 24 T cell receptor beta chains were all obtained from the same sample, sequenced in a study of OX40 agonist ivuxolimab in advanced cancers. TCRdb's table, derived via immunoSEQ multiplex PCR, lists solely in-frame clones and lacks some. In the table there are roughly 15,000 clones, 80% to 90% of which are singletons. Sample: CD4+ or CD8+ T cells sorted from blood, taken in a trial of the OX40 agonist ivuxolimab. The receptors were sampled from an adult with an advanced solid tumor such as melanoma, head and neck, liver or kidney cancer.

This clone was counted only a few times. V is TRBV6-6 and J is TRBJ2-2, with 8 nucleotides matching TRBD1. Trimming removed 4 bases from V and 6 bases from J; junction bases left unmatched: 4. The CDR3 spans 14 residues. The V gene's germline CDR1 is MNHNY and CDR2 SVGAGI (reference sequence). The CDR3, as DNA: TGTGCCAGCAGTTCGACAGGGGAATCCGGGGAGCTGTTTTTT. This sequence encodes CASSSTGESGELFF.

The chain is built from TRBV5-4 and TRBJ2-5, with D perhaps given as TRBD1 or TRBD2 (6 bases each). The germline V gene encodes CDR1 SGHNT and CDR2 YYREEE (reference sequence). Trimming pared 0 bases from V and 5 bases from J, leaving 11 bases between. The CDR3 contains 14 residues. CDR3 DNA sequence: TGTGCCAGCAGCTTGGAAGGGGGGCTGGAGACCCAGTACTTC. It translates to CASSLEGGLETQYF.

The rearrangement links TRBV11-2 to TRBJ1-1; the D is unclear. Trimming removed 3 bases from V and 4 bases from J, with 9 bases in between. Germline CDR1 is SGHAT and CDR2 is FQNNGV. The length of the CDR3 is 13 residues. CDR3 DNA sequence: TGTGCCAGCAGCTTTGGAGGGCGCACTGAAGCTTTCTTT. Translated, it gives CASSFGGRTEAFF.

This clone was seen just once. J is TRBJ2-1 and V is TRBV29-1, with D possibly being TRBD1 or TRBD2 (5 bases each). The V end was cut by 4 bases, the J end by 7 bases, with 17 bases between. CDR1 is SQVTM and CDR2 is ANQGSEA in the germline V gene. CDR3 size: 14 residues. Here the CDR3 reads CSVAGTPKGNEQFF. In nucleotides, the CDR3 is TGCAGCGTTGCCGGGACGCCTAAGGGGAATGAGCAGTTCTTC.

V is TRBV28 and J is TRBJ1-5; 7 positions agree with TRBD1. The germline gives CDR1 MDHEN, CDR2 SYDVKM. V was pared by 3 bases and J by 5 bases, with 13 bases of the junction left unmatched. The CDR3 totals 17 residues. The CDR3: CASSLQGDISPDQPQHF. The CDR3 DNA reads TGTGCCAGCAGTTTGCAGGGGGATATTTCCCCCGATCAGCCCCAGCATTTT.

The chain has TRBV5-6 and TRBJ2-1, with 8 bases lining up with TRBD1. J was trimmed by 5 bases and V by 4 bases; bases with no gene match: 8. This CDR3 has 15 residues. In germline, CDR1 is SGHDT, CDR2 YYEEEE. The CDR3 nucleotides are TGTGCCAGCAGCACTTACAGGGGGACCCACAATGAGCAGTTCTTC. Its protein is CASSTYRGTHNEQFF.

The chain has TRBV6-4 and TRBJ2-3; TRBD2 aligns across 8 bases. Germline V gene data show CDR1 as MRHNA and CDR2 as SNTAGT. Trimming cost V 4 bases and J 1 base; bases outside gene matches: 1. CDR3 length equals 14 residues. The CDR3 nucleotides read TGTGCCAGCAGTGTTAGCGGGGGCACAGATACGCAGTATTTT. It yields the protein CASSVSGGTDTQYF.

V gene TRBV4-1 combines with J gene TRBJ1-5, with 7 bases identical to TRBD1. CDR3 length: 15 residues. The V segment lost 1 base and the J segment 2 bases; nucleotides outside the gene matches: 2. Germline V CDR1 and CDR2: MGHRA, YSYEKL. Here the CDR3 DNA reads TGCGCCAGCAGCCAAGGACAGGGAGGCAATCAGCCCCAGCATTTT. Translation: CASSQGQGGNQPQHF.

The chain combines TRBV6-7 with TRBJ1-2, with 9 bases lining up with TRBD1. TRBV6-7 is noted as an ORF with a role that remains uncertain. The CDR3 totals 16 residues. V lost 6 bases to trimming and J lost 2 bases; unmatched junction nucleotides: 10. DNA of the CDR3: TGTGCCAGCAGCCCTGTAACTGGGACAGGGAACTATGGCTACACCTTC. It translates to CASSPVTGTGNYGYTF.

This clone was seen once. The V call is TRBV28, the J call TRBJ2-1, with 9 bases that match TRBD1. CDR1 is MDHEN and CDR2 is SYDVKM in the germline V gene. With 8 bases clipped from V and 6 bases from J, the junction kept 8 bases outside the gene matches. There are 14 residues in the CDR3. The CDR3, as DNA: TGTGCCAGCCAGGGGACAGGGATATCCAATGAGCAGTTCTTC. Protein sequence: CASQGTGISNEQFF.

The sample holds one count of this clone. Here the CDR3 reads CASSVIGTSGETQYF. The CDR3 DNA follows: TGCGCCAGCAGCGTAATAGGCACTAGCGGAGAGACCCAGTACTTC. This sequence joins TRBV5-1 and TRBJ2-5; 8 bases map to TRBD2. CDR1 and CDR2 (germline): SGHRS, YFSETQ. There are 15 residues in the CDR3. The junction had 9 bases not matched to a gene; V was cut back by 4 bases and J by 4 bases.

This chain uses TRBV11-2 with TRBJ2-7, with D uncertain. V lost 0 bases and J lost 9, with 12 bases in between. Per the germline V gene, CDR1 is SGHAT and CDR2 is FQNNGV. The CDR3 sequence is 13 residues long. The CDR3 bases are TGTGCCAGCAGCTTAGATCGGTGGCACCGGCAGTACTTC. As protein: CASSLDRWHRQYF.

This clone was observed once. The chain has TRBV6-4 and TRBJ2-1, with D perhaps matching TRBD1 (6 bases). There are 13 residues in the CDR3. Trimming shortened V by 5 bases and J by 5 bases, and 10 bases separated the two germline ends. Germline loops: CDR1 MRHNA, CDR2 SNTAGT. The CDR3 region is CASSSGTNNEQFF. Written as DNA, the CDR3 is TGTGCCAGCAGTTCCGGGACAAACAATGAGCAGTTCTTC.

This clone was seen a single time. The J gene is TRBJ1-1, the V gene TRBV19; no reliable D call. CDR3 length: 14 amino acids. Germline V gene data show CDR1 as LNHDA and CDR2 as SQIVND (reference sequence). Trimming removed 5 bases from V and 2 bases from J, with 12 bases in between. The CDR3 sequence is CASSASEGNTEAFF. CDR3 DNA sequence: TGTGCCAGTAGTGCATCCGAGGGTAACACTGAAGCTTTCTTT.

CDR3 DNA sequence: TGTGCCAGCGGAGGCTACGAGCAGTACTTC. Translating gives CASGGYEQYF. V and J are TRBV6-1 and TRBJ2-7, with a possible D match to TRBD2 (5 bases). Trimming took 8 bases from V and 3 from J, leaving 5 bases between them. The CDR3 runs to 10 residues. Germline values: CDR1 MNHNS, CDR2 SASEGT.

V gene TRBV5-5 combines with J gene TRBJ1-4; 12 bases align to TRBD1. Germline V CDR1 and CDR2: SGHKS, YYEKEE (reference sequence). CDR3 length equals 16 residues. V lost 4 bases to trimming and J lost 4 bases; unmatched junction nucleotides: 5. CDR3 sequence: CASSTGQGAFNEKLFF. In DNA form, the CDR3 reads TGTGCCAGCAGCACGGGACAGGGGGCGTTTAATGAAAAACTGTTTTTT. The variable domain in full, with the rest retrieved from reference TRBV5-5 and TRBJ1-4, is DAGVTQSPTHLIKTRGQQVTLRCSPISGHKSVSWYQQVLGQGPQFIFQYYEKEERGRGNFPDRFSARQFPNYSSELNVNALLLGDSALYLCASSTGQGAFNEKLFFGSGTQLSVL.

The chain joins TRBV15 to TRBJ1-5; TRBD1 aligns across 12 bases. CDR1 is LNHNV, CDR2 YYDKDF, per germline (reference sequence). This CDR3 is 18 amino acids long. After removal of 0 bases from V and 2 bases from J, the junction contained 5 bases not matched to a gene. CDR3 protein: CATSRDWGQGAGNQPQHF. The CDR3 DNA reads TGTGCCACCAGCAGAGATTGGGGACAGGGGGCTGGCAATCAGCCCCAGCATTTT.

The chain combines TRBV6-1 with TRBJ2-3, with TRBD2 matching 12 bases. The V gene end was trimmed by 2 bases and the J gene end by 4 bases; junction bases not matched to a gene: 1. The CDR3 contains 15 residues. Germline loops: CDR1 MNHNS, CDR2 SASEGT. The CDR3 here is CASSELAGGPDTQYF. The CDR3 DNA is TGTGCCAGCAGTGAACTAGCGGGAGGGCCAGATACGCAGTATTTT.

This clone was detected only once. The rearrangement joins TRBV2 to TRBJ2-7; D may match TRBD1 or TRBD2 (5 bases each). Germline lookup yields CDR1 SNHLY and CDR2 FYNNEI. V was pared by 8 bases and J by 6 bases, with 11 bases between. This CDR3 region has 11 residues. CDR3 DNA sequence: TGTGCCAGCTGGGGGTTTAGCGAGCAGTACTTC. It is translated as CASWGFSEQYF.

This clone has just one count. The chain employs TRBV29-1 and TRBJ2-1; 12 bases match TRBD1. The CDR3 consists of 16 residues. The J segment lost 8 bases and the V segment lost 3 bases, leaving 11 bases of the junction unmatched. From germline, CDR1 is SQVTM and CDR2 ANQGSEA. The CDR3 loop is CSVESIRDRGRDEQFF. The CDR3 nucleotides read TGCAGCGTTGAGTCTATCCGGGACAGGGGGCGGGATGAGCAGTTCTTC.

The chain uses TRBV7-8 and TRBJ2-7; D is possibly TRBD2 (7 bases). V was trimmed by 1 base and J by 3 bases, leaving 13 bases between them. Germline-derived CDR1 and CDR2 are SGHVS and FQNEAQ. CDR3 length: 15 amino acids. CDR3 sequence (DNA): TGTGCCAGCAGCTTAGGTGGGGGGGCCGGCTACGAGCAGTACTTC. It is translated as CASSLGGGAGYEQYF.

The CDR3 DNA is TGTGCCAGCAGTTCCCTAGGACAGGGCTTAACTCTTTATCCGGCCTACGAGCAGTACTTC. This translates into CASSSLGQGLTLYPAYEQYF. The rearrangement uses TRBV27 and TRBJ2-7; 8 bases agree with TRBD1. Looked up from germline, CDR1 is MNHEY and CDR2 is SMNVEV (reference sequence). The ends lost 4 bases at V and 2 bases at J; junction bases unmatched: 22. The CDR3 is 20 amino acids.

This clone was seen only a few times. The chain combines TRBV19 with TRBJ1-5; D call uncertain. Germline CDR1 is LNHDA and CDR2 is SQIVND (reference sequence). V was clipped by 4 bases and J by 3 bases, with 10 bases between them. There are 14 residues in the CDR3. The CDR3 coding sequence is TGTGCCAGTAGTACTTTTGGGCCCAATCAGCCCCAGCATTTT. It translates to CASSTFGPNQPQHF.

The rearrangement uses TRBV7-6 and TRBJ1-4; 10 bases line up with TRBD1. CDR1 is SGHVS, CDR2 FNYEAQ, per germline. This CDR3 comprises 14 residues. Trimming cost V 6 bases and J 6 bases; bases outside gene matches: 4. Here the CDR3 reads CASSSGTGDEKLFF. The CDR3 DNA sequence: TGTGCCAGCAGTTCCGGGACAGGGGATGAAAAACTGTTTTTT.